The clone carrying this TCR beta chain occurred many times. The data derive from a study of neurological immune-mediated disorders. There are 16 residues in the CDR3. Deletions cut 0 bases from V and 3 bases from J, with 9 bases between. CDR1 is MNHNY and CDR2 is SVGAGI in the germline V gene (reference sequence). TCRdb ran MiXCR on the 5' RACE reads and lists one entry per CDR3 protein. This sample has 15,000 or so distinct CDR3 sequences; approximately 14% occur once, and the top ten carry roughly an eighth. The unsorted libraries originated from 2 million PBMCs that had been stored at -80 C. Sequencing was performed on PBMCs. The V call is TRBV6-6, the J call TRBJ2-6, with TRBD1 as a possible D gene (5 bases). The receptor was derived from a man aged 55 to 69 with HTLV-1-associated myelopathy (HAM/TSP). The CDR3 sequence: CASSYSRAGGANVLTF. The CDR3 DNA is TGTGCCAGCAGTTACTCCAGGGCTGGTGGGGCCAACGTCCTGACTTTC.